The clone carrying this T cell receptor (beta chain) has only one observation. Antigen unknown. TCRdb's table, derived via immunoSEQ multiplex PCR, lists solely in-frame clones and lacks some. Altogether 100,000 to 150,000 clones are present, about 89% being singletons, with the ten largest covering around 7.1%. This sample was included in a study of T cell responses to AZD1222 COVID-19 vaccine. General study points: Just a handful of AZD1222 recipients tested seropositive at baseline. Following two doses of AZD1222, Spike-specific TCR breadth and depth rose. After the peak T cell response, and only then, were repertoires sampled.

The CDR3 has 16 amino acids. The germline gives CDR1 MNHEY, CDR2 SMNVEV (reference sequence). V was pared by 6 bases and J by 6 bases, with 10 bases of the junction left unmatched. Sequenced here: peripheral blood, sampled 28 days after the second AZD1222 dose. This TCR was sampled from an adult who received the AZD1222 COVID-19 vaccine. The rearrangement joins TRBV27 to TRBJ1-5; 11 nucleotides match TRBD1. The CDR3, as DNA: TGTGCCAGCAGCGCATACGGGACAGGGGGGCGTCAGCCCCAGCATTTT. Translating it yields CASSAYGTGGRQPQHF.